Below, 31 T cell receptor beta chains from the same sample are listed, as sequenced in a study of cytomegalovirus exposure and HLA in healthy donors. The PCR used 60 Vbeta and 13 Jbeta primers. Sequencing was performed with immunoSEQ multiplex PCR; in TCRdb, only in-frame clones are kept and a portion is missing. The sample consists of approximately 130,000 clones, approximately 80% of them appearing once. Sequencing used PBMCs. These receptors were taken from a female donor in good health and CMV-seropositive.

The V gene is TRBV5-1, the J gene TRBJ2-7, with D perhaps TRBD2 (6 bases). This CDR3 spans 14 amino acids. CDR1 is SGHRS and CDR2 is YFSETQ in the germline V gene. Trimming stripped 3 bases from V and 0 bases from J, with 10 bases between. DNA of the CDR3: TGCGCCAGCAGCTCGGAGGGTCTCTCCTACGAGCAGTACTTC. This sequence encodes CASSSEGLSYEQYF. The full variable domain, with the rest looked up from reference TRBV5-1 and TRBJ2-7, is KAGVTQTPRYLIKTRGQQVTLSCSPISGHRSVSWYQQTPGQGLQFLFEYFSETQRNKGNFPGRFSGRQFSNSRSEMNVSTLELGDSALYLCASSSEGLSYEQYFGPGTRLTVT.

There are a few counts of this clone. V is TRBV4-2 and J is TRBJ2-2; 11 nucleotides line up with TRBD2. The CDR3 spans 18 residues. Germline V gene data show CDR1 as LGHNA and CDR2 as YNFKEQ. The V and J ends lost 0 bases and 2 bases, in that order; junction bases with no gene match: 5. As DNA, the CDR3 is TGTGCCAGCAGCCAAGAAAGTCGACTAGCGGGAAACACCGGGGAGCTGTTTTTT. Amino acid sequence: CASSQESRLAGNTGELFF.

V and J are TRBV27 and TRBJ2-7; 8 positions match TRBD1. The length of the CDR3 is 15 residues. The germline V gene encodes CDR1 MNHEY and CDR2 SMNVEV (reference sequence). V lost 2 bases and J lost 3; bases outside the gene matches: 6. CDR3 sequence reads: CASSLDQGAGYEQYF. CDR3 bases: TGTGCCAGCAGTTTAGATCAGGGGGCAGGCTACGAGCAGTACTTC.

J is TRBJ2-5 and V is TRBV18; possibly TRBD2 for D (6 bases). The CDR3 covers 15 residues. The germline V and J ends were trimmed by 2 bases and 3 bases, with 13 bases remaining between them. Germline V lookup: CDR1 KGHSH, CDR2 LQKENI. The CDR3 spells CASSPDREPKETQYF. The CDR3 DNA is TGTGCCAGCTCACCAGACCGGGAGCCCAAAGAGACCCAGTACTTC.

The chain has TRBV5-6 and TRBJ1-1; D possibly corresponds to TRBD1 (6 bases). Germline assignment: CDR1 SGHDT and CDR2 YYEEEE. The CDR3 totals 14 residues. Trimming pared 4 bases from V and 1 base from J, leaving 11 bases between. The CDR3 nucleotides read TGTGCCAGCAGCACCTGGACAGCGAACACTGAAGCTTTCTTT. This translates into CASSTWTANTEAFF.

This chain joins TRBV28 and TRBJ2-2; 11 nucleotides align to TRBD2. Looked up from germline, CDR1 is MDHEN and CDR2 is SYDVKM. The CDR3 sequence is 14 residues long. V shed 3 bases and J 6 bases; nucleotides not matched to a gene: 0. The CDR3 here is CASSFSGGAGELFF. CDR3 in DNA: TGTGCCAGCAGTTTTAGCGGGGGGGCCGGGGAGCTGTTTTTT.

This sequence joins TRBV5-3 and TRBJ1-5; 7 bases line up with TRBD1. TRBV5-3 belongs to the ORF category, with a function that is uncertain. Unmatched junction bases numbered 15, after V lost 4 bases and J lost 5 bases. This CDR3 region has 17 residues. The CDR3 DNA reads TGTGCCAGAAGCCGACTCCGGGACAGAGGTCAGGATCAGCCCCAGCATTTT. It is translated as CARSRLRDRGQDQPQHF.

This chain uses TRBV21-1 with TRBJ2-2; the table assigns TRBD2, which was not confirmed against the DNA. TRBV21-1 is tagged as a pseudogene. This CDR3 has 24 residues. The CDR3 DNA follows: TGTGCCAGCAGCAAAGATGTCGGATGCACACGGGGATTCTTCTTGGGCGCGAACACCGGGGAGCTGTTTTTT. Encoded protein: CASSKDVGCTRGFFLGANTGELFF.

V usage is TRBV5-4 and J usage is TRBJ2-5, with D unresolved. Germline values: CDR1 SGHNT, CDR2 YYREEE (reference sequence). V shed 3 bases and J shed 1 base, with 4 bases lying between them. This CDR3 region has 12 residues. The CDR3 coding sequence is TGTGCCAGCAGCTACTTCCAAGAGACCCAGTACTTC. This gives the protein CASSYFQETQYF.

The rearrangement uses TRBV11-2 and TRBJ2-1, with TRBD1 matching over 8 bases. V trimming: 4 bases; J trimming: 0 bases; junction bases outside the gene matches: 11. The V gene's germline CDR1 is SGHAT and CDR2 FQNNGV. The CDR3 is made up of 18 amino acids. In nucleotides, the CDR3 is TGTGCCAGCAGCTCGACAATAACAGGGGGAAGCTCCTACAATGAGCAGTTCTTC. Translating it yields CASSSTITGGSSYNEQFF.

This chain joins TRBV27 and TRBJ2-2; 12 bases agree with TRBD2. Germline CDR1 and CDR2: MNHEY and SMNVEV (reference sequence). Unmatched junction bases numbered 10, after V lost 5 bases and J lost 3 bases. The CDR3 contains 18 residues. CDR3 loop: CASSLALAGGRDTGELFF. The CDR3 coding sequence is TGTGCCAGCAGTCTAGCTCTAGCGGGGGGGCGGGACACCGGGGAGCTGTTTTTT.

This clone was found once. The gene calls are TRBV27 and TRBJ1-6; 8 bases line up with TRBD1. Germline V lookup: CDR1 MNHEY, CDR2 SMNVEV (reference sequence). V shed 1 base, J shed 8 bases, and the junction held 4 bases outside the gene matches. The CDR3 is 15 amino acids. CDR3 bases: TGTGCCAGCAGTTTATACAGGGGGAGGGATTCACCCCTCCACTTT. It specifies CASSLYRGRDSPLHF.

The CDR3 sequence: CAISESSFGRDGVNEQFF. CDR3 bases: TGTGCCATCAGTGAGTCGTCATTTGGCAGGGATGGTGTCAATGAGCAGTTCTTC. The rearrangement uses TRBV10-3 and TRBJ2-1, with D tentatively TRBD1 (5 bases). Germline assignment: CDR1 ENHRY and CDR2 SYGVKD. V lost 0 bases and J lost 6, with 21 bases in between. CDR3 length: 18 amino acids.

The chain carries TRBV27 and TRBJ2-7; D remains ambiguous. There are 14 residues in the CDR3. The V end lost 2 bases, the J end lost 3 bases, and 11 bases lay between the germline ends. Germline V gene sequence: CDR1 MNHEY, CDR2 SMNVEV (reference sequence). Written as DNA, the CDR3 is TGTGCCAGCAGTTTAGACCCGACATACTACGAGCAGTACTTC. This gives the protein CASSLDPTYYEQYF.

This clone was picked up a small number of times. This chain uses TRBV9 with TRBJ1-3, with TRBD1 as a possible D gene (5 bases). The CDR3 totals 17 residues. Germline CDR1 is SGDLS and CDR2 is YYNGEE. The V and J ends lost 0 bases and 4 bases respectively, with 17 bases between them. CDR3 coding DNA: TGTGCCAGCAGCGTAGTCCCATGGCAGGGAACAGGAAACACCATATATTTT. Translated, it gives CASSVVPWQGTGNTIYF.

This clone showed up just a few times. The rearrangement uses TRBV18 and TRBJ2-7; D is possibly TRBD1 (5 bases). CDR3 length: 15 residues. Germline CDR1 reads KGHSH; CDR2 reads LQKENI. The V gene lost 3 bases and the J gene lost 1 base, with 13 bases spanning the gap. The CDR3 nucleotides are TGTGCCAGCTCACCCCCCTCAAAGGGGTCCTACGAGCAGTACTTC. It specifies CASSPPSKGSYEQYF.

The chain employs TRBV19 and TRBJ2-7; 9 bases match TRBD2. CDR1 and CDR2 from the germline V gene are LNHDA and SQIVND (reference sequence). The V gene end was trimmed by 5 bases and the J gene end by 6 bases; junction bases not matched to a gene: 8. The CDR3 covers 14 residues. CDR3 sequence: CASSPGLASLEQYF. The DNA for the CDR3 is TGTGCCAGTAGTCCGGGACTAGCTTCTCTCGAGCAGTACTTC.

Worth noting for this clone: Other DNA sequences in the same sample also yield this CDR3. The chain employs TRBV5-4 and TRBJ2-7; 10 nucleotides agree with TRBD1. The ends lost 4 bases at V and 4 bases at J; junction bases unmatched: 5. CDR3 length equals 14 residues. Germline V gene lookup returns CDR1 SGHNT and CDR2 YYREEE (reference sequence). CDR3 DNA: TGTGCCAGCAGCGACCGGGACAGGGGTTACGAGCAGTACTTC. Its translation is CASSDRDRGYEQYF.

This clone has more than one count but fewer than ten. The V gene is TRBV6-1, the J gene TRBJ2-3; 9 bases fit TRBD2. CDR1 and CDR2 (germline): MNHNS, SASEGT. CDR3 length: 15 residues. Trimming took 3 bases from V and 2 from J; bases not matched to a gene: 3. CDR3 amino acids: CASSDLAGATDTQYF. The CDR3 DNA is TGTGCCAGCAGTGATTTAGCGGGGGCCACAGATACGCAGTATTTT.

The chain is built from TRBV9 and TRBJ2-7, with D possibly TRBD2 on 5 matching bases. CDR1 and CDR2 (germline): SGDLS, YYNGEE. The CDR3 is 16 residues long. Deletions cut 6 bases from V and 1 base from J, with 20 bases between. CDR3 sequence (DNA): TGTGCCAGCAACGAGACTAACCCCTGCCAATCCTACGAGCAGTACTTC. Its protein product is CASNETNPCQSYEQYF.

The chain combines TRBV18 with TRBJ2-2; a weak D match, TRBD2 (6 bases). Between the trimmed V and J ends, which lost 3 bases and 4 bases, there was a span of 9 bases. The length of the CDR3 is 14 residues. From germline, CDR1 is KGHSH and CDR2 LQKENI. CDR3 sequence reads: CASSPGSFTGELFF. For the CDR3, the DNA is TGTGCCAGCTCACCCGGGAGCTTCACCGGGGAGCTGTTTTTT.

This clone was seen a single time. The CDR3 loop is CSAGRDYEQYF. The CDR3 DNA sequence: TGCAGTGCTGGGCGGGATTACGAGCAGTACTTC. The V gene is TRBV20-1, the J gene TRBJ2-7, with a tentative D call TRBD2 (6 bases). The CDR3 is 11 amino acids. With 5 bases removed from V and 4 bases from J, the gap between germline ends came to 9 bases. Looked up from germline, CDR1 is DFQATT and CDR2 is SNEGSKA (reference sequence).

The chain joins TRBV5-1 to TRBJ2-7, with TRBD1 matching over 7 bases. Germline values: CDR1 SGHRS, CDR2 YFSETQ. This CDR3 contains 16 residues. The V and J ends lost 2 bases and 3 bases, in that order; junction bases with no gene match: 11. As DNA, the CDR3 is TGCGCCAGCAGCTTAACAGGGGCCCGTCCTGGCTACGAGCAGTACTTC. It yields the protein CASSLTGARPGYEQYF.

In nucleotides, the CDR3 is TGTGCCAGTAGTATAGCGGGAGGGTACGAGCAGTACTTC. Residues: CASSIAGGYEQYF. V and J are TRBV19 and TRBJ2-7; 8 bases align to TRBD2. The CDR3 contains 13 residues. Unmatched junction bases numbered 0, after V lost 1 base and J lost 4 bases. The V gene's germline CDR1 is LNHDA and CDR2 SQIVND (reference sequence).

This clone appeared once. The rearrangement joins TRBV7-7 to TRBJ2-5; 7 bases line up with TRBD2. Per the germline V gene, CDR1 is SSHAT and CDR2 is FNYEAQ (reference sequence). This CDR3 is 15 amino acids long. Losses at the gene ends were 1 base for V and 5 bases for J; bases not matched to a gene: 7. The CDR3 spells CASSLESGTWETQYF. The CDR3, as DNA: TGTGCCAGCAGCTTAGAGAGCGGGACCTGGGAGACCCAGTACTTC.

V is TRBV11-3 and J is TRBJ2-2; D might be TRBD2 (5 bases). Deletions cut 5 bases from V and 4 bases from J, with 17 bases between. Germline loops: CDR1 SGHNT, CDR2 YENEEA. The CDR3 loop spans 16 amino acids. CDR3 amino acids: CASSPAEPFGTGELFF. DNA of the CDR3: TGTGCCAGCAGCCCAGCGGAACCGTTTGGCACCGGGGAGCTGTTTTTT. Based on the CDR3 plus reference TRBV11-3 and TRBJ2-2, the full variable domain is EAGVVQSPRYKIIEKKQPVAFWCNPISGHNTLYWYLQNLGQGPELLIRYENEEAVDDSQLPKDRFSAERLKGVDSTLKIQPAELGDSAVYLCASSPAEPFGTGELFFGEGSRLTVL.

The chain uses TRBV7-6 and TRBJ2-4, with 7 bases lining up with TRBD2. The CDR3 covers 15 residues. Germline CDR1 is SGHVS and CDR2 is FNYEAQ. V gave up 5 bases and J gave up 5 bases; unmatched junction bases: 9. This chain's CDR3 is CASSPWEGSQNIQYF. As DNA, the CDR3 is TGTGCCAGCAGCCCCTGGGAGGGATCCCAAAACATTCAGTACTTC.

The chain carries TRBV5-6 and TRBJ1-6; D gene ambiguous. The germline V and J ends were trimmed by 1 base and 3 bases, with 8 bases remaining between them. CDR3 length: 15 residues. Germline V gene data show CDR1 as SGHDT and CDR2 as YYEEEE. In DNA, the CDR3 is TGTGCCAGCAGCTTGTCCCCAAACTATAATTCACCCCTCCACTTT. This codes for CASSLSPNYNSPLHF.

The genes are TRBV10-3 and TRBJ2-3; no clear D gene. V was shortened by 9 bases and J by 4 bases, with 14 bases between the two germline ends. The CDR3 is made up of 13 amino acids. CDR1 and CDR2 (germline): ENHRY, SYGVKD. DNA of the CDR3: TGTGCCATAAGTACCATGGAGTCAGATACGCAGTATTTT. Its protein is CAISTMESDTQYF.

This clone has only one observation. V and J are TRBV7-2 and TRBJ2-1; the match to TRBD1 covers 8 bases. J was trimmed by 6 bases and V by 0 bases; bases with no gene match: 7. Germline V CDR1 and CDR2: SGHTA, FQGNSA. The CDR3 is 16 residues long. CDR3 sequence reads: CASSLAGTGGLNEQFF. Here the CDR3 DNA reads TGTGCCAGCAGCTTAGCGGGTACAGGGGGGCTCAATGAGCAGTTCTTC.

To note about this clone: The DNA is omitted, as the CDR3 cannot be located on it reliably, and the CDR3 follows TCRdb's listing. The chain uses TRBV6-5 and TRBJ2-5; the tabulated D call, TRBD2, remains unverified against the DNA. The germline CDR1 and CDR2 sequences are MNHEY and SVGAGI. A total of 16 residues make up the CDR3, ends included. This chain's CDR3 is CASSSSKRETLETQYF.